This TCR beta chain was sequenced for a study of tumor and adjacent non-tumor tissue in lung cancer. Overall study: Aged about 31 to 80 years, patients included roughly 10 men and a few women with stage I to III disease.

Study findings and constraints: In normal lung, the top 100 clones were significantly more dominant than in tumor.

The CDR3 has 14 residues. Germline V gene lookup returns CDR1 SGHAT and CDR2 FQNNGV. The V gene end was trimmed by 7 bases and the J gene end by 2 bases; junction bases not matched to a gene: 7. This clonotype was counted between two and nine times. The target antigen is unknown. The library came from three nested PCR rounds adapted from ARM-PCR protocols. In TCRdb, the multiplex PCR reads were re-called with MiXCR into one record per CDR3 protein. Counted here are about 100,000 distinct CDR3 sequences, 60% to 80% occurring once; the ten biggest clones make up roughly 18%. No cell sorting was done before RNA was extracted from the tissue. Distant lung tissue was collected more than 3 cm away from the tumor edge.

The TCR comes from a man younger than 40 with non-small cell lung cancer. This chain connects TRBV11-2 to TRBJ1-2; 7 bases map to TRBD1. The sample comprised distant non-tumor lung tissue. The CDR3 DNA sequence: TGTGCCAGCACCGAGAGACAGGGCAACTATGGCTACACCTTC. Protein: CASTERQGNYGYTF.